The clone carrying this T cell receptor beta chain was seen a few times. Its antigen remains unknown. CDR3 length: 13 residues. The V gene lost 3 bases and the J gene lost 3 bases, with 9 bases spanning the gap. The data were taken from a study of persistence of HIV-infected CD4 T cells. Study conclusions and caveats: TCR oligoclonality correlated with proviral oligoclonality in the same sorted populations.

The immunoSEQ assay was version 4, run in survey mode. Template was genomic DNA at roughly 9.3 ng/uL, with up to about 1 ug used per sample. The repertoire was sequenced with immunoSEQ multiplex PCR; TCRdb's copy has only in-frame clones and lacks some. The table has tens of thousands of clones, around 70% seen once. An overlapping HIV-1 Gag peptide pool stimulated these cells at roughly 1 ug/peptide/mL. Sorting of responding CD4+ T cells relied on upregulated CD40 ligand together with CD69. Stimulated PBMCs had first been depleted of CD8+ T cells. The sequenced sample was CD4+ T cells sorted from PBMCs after approximately 20-hour stimulation, obtained from a patient who received antiretroviral therapy. V is TRBV12-3 or TRBV12-4 and J is TRBJ2-7; D remains ambiguous. The sequence came from an adult man with HIV who was CMV-seropositive. CDR3 region: CASSLGKDYEQYF. DNA of the CDR3: TGTGCCAGCAGTTTGGGAAAGGACTACGAGCAGTACTTC.